The entry below gives a single TCR beta chain sequence along with its context. The trim removed 4 bases at V and 4 bases at J, leaving 5 bases unmatched. The germline gives CDR1 SGHDN, CDR2 FVKESK. The CDR3 is 15 amino acids. This entry belongs to a study of blood T cell repertoires in COVID-19. Generated by immunoSEQ multiplex PCR, the TCRdb table keeps only in-frame clones and is missing some. In the table there are some 70,000 clones, roughly nine tenths of which are singletons. The chain couples TRBV14 to TRBJ1-2, with TRBD1 identical over 11 bases. The TCR originated in a man aged 50 to 59 with acute or convalescent COVID-19. Sequencing input: peripheral blood. This chain's CDR3 is CASSLQGTGGYGYTF. The CDR3 DNA is TGTGCCAGCAGCCTTCAGGGGACAGGGGGCTATGGCTACACCTTC.